This T cell receptor (beta chain) is from a study of response to subunit inactivated influenza vaccine. Findings of the study overall: Authors suggested each seasonal flu vaccination may recruit only limited numbers of new T cells.

TCRdb independently ran MiXCR on the RT-PCR reads; one entry per CDR3 protein. Counted here are around 650,000 distinct CDR3 sequences, 15% to 17% occurring once; the ten biggest clones make up roughly 11%. CDR3 length: 15 residues. Germline V lookup: CDR1 KGHSH, CDR2 LQKENI. Trimming pared 5 bases from V and 2 bases from J, leaving 14 bases between. Remarks on this clonotype: Its matching antigen is unknown.

The sample was PBMCs from blood, taken 11 to 12 days after vaccination. The genes are TRBV18 and TRBJ2-3, with unresolved D. The clonotype comes from a man in his forties or fifties who received an inactivated influenza vaccine. The CDR3 loop is CASSISTDNTDTQYF. The CDR3 nucleotides are TGTGCCAGCTCAATAAGCACAGACAACACAGATACGCAGTATTTT.